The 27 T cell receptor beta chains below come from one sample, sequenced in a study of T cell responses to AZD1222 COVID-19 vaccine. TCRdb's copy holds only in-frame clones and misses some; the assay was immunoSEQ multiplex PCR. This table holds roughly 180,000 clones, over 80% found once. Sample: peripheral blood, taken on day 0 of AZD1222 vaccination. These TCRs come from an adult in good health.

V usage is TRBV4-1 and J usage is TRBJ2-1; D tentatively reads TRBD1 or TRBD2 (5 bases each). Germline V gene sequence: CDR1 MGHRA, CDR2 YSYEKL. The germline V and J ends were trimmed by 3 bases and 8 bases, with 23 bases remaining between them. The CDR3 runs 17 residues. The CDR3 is CASSHGPSGLGQDEQFF. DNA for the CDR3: TGCGCCAGCAGCCATGGACCATCGGGGCTGGGTCAGGATGAGCAGTTCTTC.

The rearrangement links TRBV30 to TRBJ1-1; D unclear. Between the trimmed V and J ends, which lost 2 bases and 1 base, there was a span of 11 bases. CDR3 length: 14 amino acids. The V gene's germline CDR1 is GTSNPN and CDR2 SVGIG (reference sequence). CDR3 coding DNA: TGTGCCTGGAGTCGCGGAAACCCGAACACTGAAGCTTTCTTT. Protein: CAWSRGNPNTEAFF. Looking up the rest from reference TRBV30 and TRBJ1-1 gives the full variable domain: SQTIHQWPATLVQPVGSPLSLECTVEGTSNPNLYWYRQAAGRGLQLLFYSVGIGQISSEVPQNLSASRPQDRQFILSSKKLLLSDSGFYLCAWSRGNPNTEAFFGQGTRLTVV.

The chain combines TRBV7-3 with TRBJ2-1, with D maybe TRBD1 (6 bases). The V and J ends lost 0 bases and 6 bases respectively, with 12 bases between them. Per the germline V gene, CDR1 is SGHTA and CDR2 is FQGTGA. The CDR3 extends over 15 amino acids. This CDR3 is CASSLTGGVGNEQFF. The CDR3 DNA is TGTGCCAGCAGCTTAACAGGGGGAGTAGGCAATGAGCAGTTCTTC.

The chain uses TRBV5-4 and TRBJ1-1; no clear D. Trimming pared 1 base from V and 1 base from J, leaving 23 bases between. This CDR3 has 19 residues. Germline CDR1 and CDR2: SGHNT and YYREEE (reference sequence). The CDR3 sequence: CASSLFRGLVVWENTEAFF. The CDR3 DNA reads TGTGCCAGCAGCTTGTTCCGCGGCTTAGTTGTGTGGGAGAACACTGAAGCTTTCTTT. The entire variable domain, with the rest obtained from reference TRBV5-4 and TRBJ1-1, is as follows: ETGVTQSPTHLIKTRGQQVTLRCSSQSGHNTVSWYQQALGQGPQFIFQYYREEENGRGNFPPRFSGLQFPNYSSELNVNALELDDSALYLCASSLFRGLVVWENTEAFFGQGTRLTVV.

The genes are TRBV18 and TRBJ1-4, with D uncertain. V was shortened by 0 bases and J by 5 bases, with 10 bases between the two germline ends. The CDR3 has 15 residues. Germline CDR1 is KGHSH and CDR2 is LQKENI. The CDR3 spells CASSPPPRGNEKLFF. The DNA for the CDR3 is TGTGCCAGCTCACCACCCCCACGCGGAAATGAAAAACTGTTTTTT.

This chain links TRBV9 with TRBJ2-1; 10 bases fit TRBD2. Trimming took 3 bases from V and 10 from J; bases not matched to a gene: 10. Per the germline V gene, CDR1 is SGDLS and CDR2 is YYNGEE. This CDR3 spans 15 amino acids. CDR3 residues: CASSALLAGDWEQFF. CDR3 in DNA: TGTGCCAGCAGCGCCTTGCTAGCGGGAGACTGGGAGCAGTTCTTC.

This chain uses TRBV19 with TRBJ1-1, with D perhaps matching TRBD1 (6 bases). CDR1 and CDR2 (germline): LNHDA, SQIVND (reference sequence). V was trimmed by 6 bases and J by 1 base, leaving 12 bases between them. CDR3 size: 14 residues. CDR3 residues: CASRRGPENTEAFF. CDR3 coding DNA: TGTGCCAGTAGGCGGGGGCCGGAGAACACTGAAGCTTTCTTT.

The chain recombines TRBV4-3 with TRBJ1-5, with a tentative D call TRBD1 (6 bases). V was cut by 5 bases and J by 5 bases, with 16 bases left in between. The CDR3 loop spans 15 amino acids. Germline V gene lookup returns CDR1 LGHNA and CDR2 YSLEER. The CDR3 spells CASSFKMRGDQPQHF. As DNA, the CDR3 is TGCGCCAGCAGCTTCAAGATGAGGGGGGATCAGCCCCAGCATTTT.

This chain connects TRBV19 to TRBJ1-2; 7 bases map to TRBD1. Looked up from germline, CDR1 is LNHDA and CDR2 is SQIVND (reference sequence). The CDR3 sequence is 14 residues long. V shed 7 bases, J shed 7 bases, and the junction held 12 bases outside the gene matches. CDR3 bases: TGTGCCAGTAAGCGACAGGGTGGTCCGTTTGGCTACACCTTC. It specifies CASKRQGGPFGYTF.

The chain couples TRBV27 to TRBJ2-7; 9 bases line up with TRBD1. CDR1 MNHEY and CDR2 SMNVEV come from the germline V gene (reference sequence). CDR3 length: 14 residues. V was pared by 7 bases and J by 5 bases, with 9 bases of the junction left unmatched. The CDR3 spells CASTRGTGINEQYF. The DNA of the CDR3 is TGTGCCAGCACCCGCGGGACAGGGATCAACGAGCAGTACTTC.

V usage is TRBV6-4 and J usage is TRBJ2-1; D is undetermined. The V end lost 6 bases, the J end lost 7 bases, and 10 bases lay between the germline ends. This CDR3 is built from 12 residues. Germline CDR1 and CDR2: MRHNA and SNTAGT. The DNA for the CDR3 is TGTGCCAGCAGCGACGACGGGAATGAGCAGTTCTTC. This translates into CASSDDGNEQFF.

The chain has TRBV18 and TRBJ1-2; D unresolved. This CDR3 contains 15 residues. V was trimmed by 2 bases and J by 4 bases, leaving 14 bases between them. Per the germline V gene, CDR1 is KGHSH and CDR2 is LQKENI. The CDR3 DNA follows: TGTGCCAGCTCACCAGGAGACGGGGAGGCCTATGGCTACACCTTC. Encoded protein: CASSPGDGEAYGYTF.

The chain's CDR3 is CASSGQAHGYTF. The CDR3, as DNA: TGTGCCAGTAGTGGTCAGGCCCATGGCTACACCTTC. This sequence joins TRBV19 and TRBJ1-2; unclear D gene. CDR1 LNHDA and CDR2 SQIVND come from the germline V gene (reference sequence). This CDR3 contains 12 residues. Trimming shortened V by 5 bases and J by 6 bases, and 10 bases separated the two germline ends.

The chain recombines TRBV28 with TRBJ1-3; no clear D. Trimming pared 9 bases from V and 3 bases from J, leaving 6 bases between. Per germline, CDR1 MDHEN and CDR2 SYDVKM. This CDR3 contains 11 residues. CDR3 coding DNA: TGTGCCAGTGAGGGTGGAAACACCATATATTTT. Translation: CASEGGNTIYF.

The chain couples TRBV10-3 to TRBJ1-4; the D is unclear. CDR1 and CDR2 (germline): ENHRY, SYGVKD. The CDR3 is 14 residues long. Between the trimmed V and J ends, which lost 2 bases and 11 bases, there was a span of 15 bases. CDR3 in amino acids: CAISENGQPGKLFF. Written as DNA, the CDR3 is TGTGCCATCAGTGAGAACGGGCAGCCGGGCAAACTGTTTTTT.

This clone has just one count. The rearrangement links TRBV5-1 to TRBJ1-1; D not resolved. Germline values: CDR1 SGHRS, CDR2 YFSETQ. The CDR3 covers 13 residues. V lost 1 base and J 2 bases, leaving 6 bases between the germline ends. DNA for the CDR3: TGCGCCAGCAGCTTGAATCCCAACACTGAAGCTTTCTTT. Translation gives CASSLNPNTEAFF.

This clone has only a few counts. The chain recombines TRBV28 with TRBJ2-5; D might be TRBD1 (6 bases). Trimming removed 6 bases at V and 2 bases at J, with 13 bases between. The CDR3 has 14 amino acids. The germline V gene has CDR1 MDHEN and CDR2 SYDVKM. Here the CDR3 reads CASSFQGQQETQYF. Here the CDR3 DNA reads TGTGCCAGCAGCTTTCAGGGACAACAAGAGACCCAGTACTTC. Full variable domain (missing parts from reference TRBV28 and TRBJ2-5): DVKVTQSSRYLVKRTGEKVFLECVQDMDHENMFWYRQDPGLGLRLIYFSYDVKMKEKGDIPEGYSVSREKKERFSLILESASTNQTSMYLCASSFQGQQETQYFGPGTRLLVL.

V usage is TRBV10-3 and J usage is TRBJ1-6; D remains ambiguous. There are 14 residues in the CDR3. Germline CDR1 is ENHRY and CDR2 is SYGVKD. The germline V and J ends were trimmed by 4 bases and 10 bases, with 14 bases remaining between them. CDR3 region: CAISGPPDGSPLHF. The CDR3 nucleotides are TGTGCCATCAGTGGCCCGCCGGACGGATCACCCCTCCACTTT.

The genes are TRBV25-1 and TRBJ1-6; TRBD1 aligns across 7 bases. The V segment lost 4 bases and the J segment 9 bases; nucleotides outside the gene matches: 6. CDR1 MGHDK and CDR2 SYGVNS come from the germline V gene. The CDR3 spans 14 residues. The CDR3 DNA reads TGTGCCAGCAGTGGAACAGGGGCCCCTTCACCCCTCCACTTT. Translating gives CASSGTGAPSPLHF.

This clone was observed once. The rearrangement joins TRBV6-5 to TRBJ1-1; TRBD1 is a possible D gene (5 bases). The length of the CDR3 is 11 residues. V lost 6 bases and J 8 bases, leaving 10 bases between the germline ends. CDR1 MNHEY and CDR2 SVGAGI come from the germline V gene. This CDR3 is CASSWGGEAFF. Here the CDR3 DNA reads TGTGCCAGCAGCTGGGGGGGGGAAGCTTTCTTT.

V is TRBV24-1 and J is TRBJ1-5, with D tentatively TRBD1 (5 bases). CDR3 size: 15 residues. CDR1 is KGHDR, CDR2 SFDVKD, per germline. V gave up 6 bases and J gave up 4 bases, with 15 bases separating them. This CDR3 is CATSPSWGGNQPQHF. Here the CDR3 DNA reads TGTGCCACCAGTCCAAGTTGGGGGGGGAATCAGCCCCAGCATTTT.

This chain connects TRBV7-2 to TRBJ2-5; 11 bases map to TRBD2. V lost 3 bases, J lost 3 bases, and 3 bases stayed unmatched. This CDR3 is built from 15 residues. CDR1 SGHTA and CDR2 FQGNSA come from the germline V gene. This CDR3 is CASSFQTSGKETQYF. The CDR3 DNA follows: TGTGCCAGCAGCTTTCAGACTAGCGGGAAAGAGACCCAGTACTTC.

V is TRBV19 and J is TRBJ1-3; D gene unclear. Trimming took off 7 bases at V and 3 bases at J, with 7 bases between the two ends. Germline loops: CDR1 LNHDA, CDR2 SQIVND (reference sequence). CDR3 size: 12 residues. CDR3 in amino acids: CASKASGNTIYF. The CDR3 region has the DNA TGTGCCAGTAAAGCGAGTGGAAACACCATATATTTT.

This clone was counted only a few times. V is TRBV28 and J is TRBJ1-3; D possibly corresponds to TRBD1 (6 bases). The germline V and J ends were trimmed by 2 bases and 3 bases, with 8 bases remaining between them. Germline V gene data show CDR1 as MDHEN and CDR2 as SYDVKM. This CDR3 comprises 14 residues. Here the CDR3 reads CASSLAGVGNTIYF. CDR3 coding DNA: TGTGCCAGCAGTTTAGCAGGGGTTGGAAACACCATATATTTT.

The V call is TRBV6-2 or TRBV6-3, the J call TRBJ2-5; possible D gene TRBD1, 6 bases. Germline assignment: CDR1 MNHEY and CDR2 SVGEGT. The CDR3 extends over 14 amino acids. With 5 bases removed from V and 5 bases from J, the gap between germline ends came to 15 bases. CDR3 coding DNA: TGTGCCAGCAGTACGCAGGGACAAGGGGAGACCCAGTACTTC. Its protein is CASSTQGQGETQYF.

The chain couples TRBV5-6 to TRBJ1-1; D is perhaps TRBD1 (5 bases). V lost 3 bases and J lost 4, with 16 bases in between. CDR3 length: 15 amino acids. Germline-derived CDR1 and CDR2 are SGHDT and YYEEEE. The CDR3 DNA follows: TGTGCCAGCAGCTCCCCGGGACGGGGGGGCACTGAAGCTTTCTTT. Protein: CASSSPGRGGTEAFF.

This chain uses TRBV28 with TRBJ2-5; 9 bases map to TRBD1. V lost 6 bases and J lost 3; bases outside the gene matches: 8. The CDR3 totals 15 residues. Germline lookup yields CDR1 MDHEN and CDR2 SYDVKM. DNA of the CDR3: TGTGCCAGCAGACCCGGGGACAGGGCCGAAGAGACCCAGTACTTC. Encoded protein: CASRPGDRAEETQYF.